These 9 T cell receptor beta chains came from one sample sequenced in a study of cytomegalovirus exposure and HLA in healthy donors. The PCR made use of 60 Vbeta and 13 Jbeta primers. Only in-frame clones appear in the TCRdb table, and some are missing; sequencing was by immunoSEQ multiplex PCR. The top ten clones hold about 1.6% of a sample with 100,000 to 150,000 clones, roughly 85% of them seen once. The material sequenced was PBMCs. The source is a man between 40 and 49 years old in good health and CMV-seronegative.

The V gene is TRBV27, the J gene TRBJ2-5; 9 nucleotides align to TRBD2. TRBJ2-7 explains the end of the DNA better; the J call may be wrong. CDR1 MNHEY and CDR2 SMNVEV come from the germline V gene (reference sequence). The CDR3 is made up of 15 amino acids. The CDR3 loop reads CASSYSGSLFYEQYF. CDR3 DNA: TGTGCCAGCAGTTATAGCGGGAGCCTTTTCTACGAGCAGTACTTC.

For the CDR3, the DNA is TGCGCCAGCAGCCCCCCCTCGAGGTACAATGAGCAGTTCTTC. Its protein is CASSPPSRYNEQFF. The chain recombines TRBV4-1 with TRBJ2-1, with no clear D. This CDR3 comprises 14 residues. Germline values: CDR1 MGHRA, CDR2 YSYEKL. Trimming removed 4 bases at V and 4 bases at J, with 11 bases between.

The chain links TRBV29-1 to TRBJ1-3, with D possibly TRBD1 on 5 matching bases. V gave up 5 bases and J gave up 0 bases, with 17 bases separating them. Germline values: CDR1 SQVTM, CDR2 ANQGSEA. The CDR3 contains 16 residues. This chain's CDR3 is CSVSLQDISSGNTIYF. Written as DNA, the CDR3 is TGCAGCGTTTCCCTACAGGATATTAGCTCTGGAAACACCATATATTTT.

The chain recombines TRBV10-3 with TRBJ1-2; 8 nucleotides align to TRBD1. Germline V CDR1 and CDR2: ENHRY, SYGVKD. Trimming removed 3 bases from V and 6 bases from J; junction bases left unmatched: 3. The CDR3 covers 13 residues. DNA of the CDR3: TGTGCCATCAGTGAAGGACAGGGCCATGGCTACACCTTC. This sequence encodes CAISEGQGHGYTF.

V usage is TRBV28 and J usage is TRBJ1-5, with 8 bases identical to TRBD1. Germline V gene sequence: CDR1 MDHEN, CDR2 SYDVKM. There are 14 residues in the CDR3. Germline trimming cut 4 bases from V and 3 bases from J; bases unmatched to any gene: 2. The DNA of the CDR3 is TGTGCCAGCAGTTCGGACAGGGTCAATCAGCCCCAGCATTTT. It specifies CASSSDRVNQPQHF.

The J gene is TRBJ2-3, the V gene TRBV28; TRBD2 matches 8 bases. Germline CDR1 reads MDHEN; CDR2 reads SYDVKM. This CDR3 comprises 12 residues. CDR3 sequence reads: CASRGGTDTQYF. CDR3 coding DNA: TGTGCGTCGCGGGGGGGCACAGATACGCAGTATTTT. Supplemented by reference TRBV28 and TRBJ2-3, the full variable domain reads DVKVTQSSRYLVKRTGEKVFLECVQDMDHENMFWYRQDPGLGLRLIYFSYDVKMKEKGDIPEGYSVSREKKERFSLILESASTNQTSMYLCASRGGTDTQYFGPGTRLTVL.

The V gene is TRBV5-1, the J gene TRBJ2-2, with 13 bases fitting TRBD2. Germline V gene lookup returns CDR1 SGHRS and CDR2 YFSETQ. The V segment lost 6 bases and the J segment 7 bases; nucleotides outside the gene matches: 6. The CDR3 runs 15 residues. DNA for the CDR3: TGCGCCAGCAACCCGGGACTAGCGGGGAGCGGGGAGCTGTTTTTT. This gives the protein CASNPGLAGSGELFF.

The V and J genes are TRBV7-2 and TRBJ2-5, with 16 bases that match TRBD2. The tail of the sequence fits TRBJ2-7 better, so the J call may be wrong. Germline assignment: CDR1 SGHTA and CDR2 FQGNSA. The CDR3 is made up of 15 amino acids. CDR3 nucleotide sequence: TGTGCCAGCAGCCTGGGACTAGCGGGAGGGCGCGAGCAGTACTTC. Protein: CASSLGLAGGREQYF.

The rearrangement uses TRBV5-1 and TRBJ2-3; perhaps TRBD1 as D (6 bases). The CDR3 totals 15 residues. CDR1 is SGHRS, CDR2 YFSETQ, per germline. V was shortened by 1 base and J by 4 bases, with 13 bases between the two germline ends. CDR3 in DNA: TGCGCCAGCAGCTTGACTGGGGGCCGGGCAGATACGCAGTATTTT. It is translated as CASSLTGGRADTQYF.